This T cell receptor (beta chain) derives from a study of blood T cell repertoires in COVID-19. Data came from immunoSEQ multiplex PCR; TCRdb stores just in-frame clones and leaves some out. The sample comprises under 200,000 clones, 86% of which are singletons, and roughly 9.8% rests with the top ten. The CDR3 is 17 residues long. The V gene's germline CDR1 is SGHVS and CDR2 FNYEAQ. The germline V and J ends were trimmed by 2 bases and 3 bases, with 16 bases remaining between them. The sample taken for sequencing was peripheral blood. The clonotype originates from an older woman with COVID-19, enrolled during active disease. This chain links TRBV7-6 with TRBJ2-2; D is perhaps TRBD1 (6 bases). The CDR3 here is CASSLRIGQTYTGELFF. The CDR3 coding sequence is TGTGCCAGCAGCTTACGTATAGGACAGACATACACCGGGGAGCTGTTTTTT.